Sequencing of this T cell receptor (beta chain) was carried out in a study of T cells expressing NK-cell markers. Notes on the study in general: Certain NKG2C+ T cell clones were expanded, and their HCMV specificity remained unclear. Of the CD8+ T cells in more than five donors, about 1.0-7.0% belonged to dominant NKG2C+ clonotypes.

CDR3 length: 14 residues. Per the germline V gene, CDR1 is MNHNY and CDR2 is SVGAGI (reference sequence). Comment on this clonotype: Its specificity is unknown.

From the 5' RACE reads, TCRdb lists one entry per CDR3 protein and no DNA. The sample includes about 460,000 distinct CDR3 sequences. The clonotype originates from a woman aged 50 to 60 in good health. Source material: blood T cells: a sorted CD56 or NKG2C T cell subset, CD4+ or CD8+ T cells, or bulk PBMC T cells (not recorded which). The chain carries TRBV6-6 and TRBJ2-5; TCRdb's D gene call, TRBD1, goes unchecked for lack of DNA. The CDR3 here is CASSPGRYQETQYF.